This T cell receptor (beta chain) was sequenced in a study of blood T cell repertoires in COVID-19. On the study more broadly: Spain, Italy and the United States supplied samples that represented acute and convalescent COVID-19. The cDNA or gDNA used as material had been derived from T cells, B-cell-depleted T cells, or PBMCs.

The table came from immunoSEQ multiplex PCR; TCRdb's copy has only in-frame clones and leaves some out. The sample holds 210,000 or so clones, around 90% seen once. Sequencing used peripheral blood. This sequence originates from a man aged 35-49 years with acute or convalescent COVID-19.

The CDR3 DNA sequence: TGCGCCAGCACTAGCGGGTTAGCCTACGAGCAGTACTTC. Amino acid sequence: CASTSGLAYEQYF. This chain connects TRBV10-2 to TRBJ2-7, with 8 bases matching TRBD2. Unmatched junction bases numbered 4, after V lost 7 bases and J lost 2 bases. Germline lookup yields CDR1 WSHSY and CDR2 SAAADI. CDR3 length: 13 amino acids.